The 9 T cell receptor beta chains below all came from one sample that was sequenced in a study of shared clonotypes between healthy human individuals. Generated by immunoSEQ multiplex PCR, the TCRdb table keeps only in-frame clones and is missing some. The sample consists of approximately 980,000 clones, over 75% of them appearing once. The sample was memory CD4+ T cells sorted from blood. The subset here: CD45RA-negative fraction. The source is a man aged 18 to 30 in good health.

The chain recombines TRBV7-2 with TRBJ2-3; 8 bases align to TRBD2. V shed 5 bases, J shed 2 bases, and the junction held 9 bases outside the gene matches. CDR1 is SGHTA, CDR2 FQGNSA, per germline. The CDR3 contains 16 residues. CDR3 residues: CASSDRLAITTDTQYF. The DNA of the CDR3 is TGTGCCAGCAGCGACAGACTAGCGATAACCACAGATACGCAGTATTTT. The whole variable domain, filled in from reference TRBV7-2 and TRBJ2-3, reads GAGVSQSPSNKVTEKGKDVELRCDPISGHTALYWYRQSLGQGLEFLIYFQGNSAPDKSGLPSDRFSAERTGGSVSTLTIQRTQQEDSAVYLCASSDRLAITTDTQYFGPGTRLTVL.

This clone was picked up a small number of times. The chain couples TRBV5-6 to TRBJ1-2; D unresolved. Per germline, CDR1 SGHDT and CDR2 YYEEEE. V was trimmed by 4 bases and J by 5 bases, leaving 21 bases between them. This CDR3 comprises 16 residues. As DNA, the CDR3 is TGTGCCAGCAGCCAGCAGTTCGACCCCATCCTATATGGCTACACCTTC. It is translated as CASSQQFDPILYGYTF.

The rearrangement links TRBV5-6 to TRBJ2-2, with 7 bases that match TRBD2. Germline assignment: CDR1 SGHDT and CDR2 YYEEEE. The CDR3 consists of 15 residues. Losses at the gene ends were 4 bases for V and 7 bases for J; bases not matched to a gene: 10. For the CDR3, the DNA is TGTGCCAGCAGCCCGCAAATGGGGGAGGGCGGGGAGCTGTTTTTT. Amino acids: CASSPQMGEGGELFF. The full variable domain, in which reference TRBV5-6 and TRBJ2-2 provide the parts outside the CDR3, is DAGVTQSPTHLIKTRGQQVTLRCSPKSGHDTVSWYQQALGQGPQFIFQYYEEEERQRGNFPDRFSGHQFPNYSSELNVNALLLGDSALYLCASSPQMGEGGELFFGEGSRLTVL.

This clone was observed a few times. Within the sample, other DNA sequences also encode this same CDR3. The rearrangement uses TRBV7-9 and TRBJ1-1, with D perhaps TRBD1 (5 bases). Looked up from germline, CDR1 is SEHNR and CDR2 is FQNEAQ (reference sequence). CDR3 size: 15 residues. Trimming took 5 bases from V and 1 from J, leaving 14 bases between them. CDR3: CASSLDTGPNTEAFF. CDR3 DNA sequence: TGTGCCAGCAGCCTAGACACGGGACCGAACACTGAAGCTTTCTTT.

The chain combines TRBV25-1 with TRBJ2-2, with 10 bases that match TRBD1. Losses at the gene ends were 1 base for V and 7 bases for J; bases not matched to a gene: 9. The CDR3 runs to 17 residues. Per the germline V gene, CDR1 is MGHDK and CDR2 is SYGVNS. The CDR3 reads CASSESLDRGRSGELFF. The CDR3 DNA follows: TGTGCCAGCAGTGAATCCCTTGACAGGGGGCGAAGCGGGGAGCTGTTTTTT.

V and J are TRBV6-1 and TRBJ2-3, with a weak D call TRBD2 (7 bases). V was clipped by 6 bases and J by 7 bases, with 17 bases between them. This CDR3 is built from 14 residues. The germline gives CDR1 MNHNS, CDR2 SASEGT. CDR3 DNA: TGTGCCAGCAGGAGGGGGGGGGAGATGAATACGCAGTATTTT. Amino acid sequence: CASRRGGEMNTQYF.

The chain joins TRBV11-2 to TRBJ1-5, with a tentative D call TRBD1 (6 bases). Trimming stripped 5 bases from V and 1 base from J, with 12 bases between. There are 15 residues in the CDR3. The germline V gene encodes CDR1 SGHAT and CDR2 FQNNGV. The CDR3 sequence is CASSERGSSNQPQHF. The CDR3 coding sequence is TGTGCCAGCAGCGAGAGGGGGAGCAGCAATCAGCCCCAGCATTTT. Full variable domain (outside the CDR3, taken from reference TRBV11-2 and TRBJ1-5): EAGVAQSPRYKIIEKRQSVAFWCNPISGHATLYWYQQILGQGPKLLIQFQNNGVVDDSQLPKDRFSAERLKGVDSTLKIQPAKLEDSAVYLCASSERGSSNQPQHFGDGTRLSIL.

This clone was seen repeatedly, ten times or more. This chain uses TRBV28 with TRBJ1-2, with 7 nucleotides matching TRBD1. This CDR3 region has 14 residues. Germline V lookup: CDR1 MDHEN, CDR2 SYDVKM. V lost 2 bases to trimming and J lost 3 bases; unmatched junction nucleotides: 3. CDR3 coding DNA: TGTGCCAGCAGTTTAACAGGGGAAGACTATGGCTACACCTTC. Translated, it gives CASSLTGEDYGYTF.

This chain joins TRBV28 and TRBJ2-7; 8 bases are shared with TRBD1. The junction had 9 bases not matched to a gene; V was cut back by 6 bases and J by 5 bases. Looked up from germline, CDR1 is MDHEN and CDR2 is SYDVKM. The CDR3 is 14 residues long. CDR3 in amino acids: CASRLDRVGDEQYF. In DNA form, the CDR3 reads TGTGCCAGCAGGTTGGACAGGGTAGGCGACGAGCAGTACTTC.